This T cell receptor beta chain was identified during a study of T cells in Graves' hyperthyroidism and ophthalmopathy. The junction had 5 bases not matched to a gene; V was cut back by 4 bases and J by 7 bases. The CDR3 is 13 amino acids. Looked up from germline, CDR1 is MGHRA and CDR2 is YSYEKL. Amplification of TCR beta CDR3 regions used RNA as the template. When the TCR CDR3 underwent first-round RT-PCR, the HTBI primer set was used. TCRdb re-derived calls from the multiplex PCR reads in MiXCR, one entry per CDR3 protein. Seen here are hundreds of thousands of distinct CDR3 sequences, 15% to 17% observed once, and the top ten hold approximately 14%.

The chain couples TRBV4-1 to TRBJ2-7; TRBD2 aligns across 9 bases. This receptor was identified in a young woman with Graves' hyperthyroidism. The sequenced sample consisted of blood. CDR3 nucleotide sequence: TGCGCCAGCAGCCCCGGGCTAGCGGGGGAGCAGTACTTC. This encodes CASSPGLAGEQYF.